The 27 T cell receptor beta chains listed next were all sequenced from one sample in a study of T cells in Graves' hyperthyroidism and ophthalmopathy. Researchers amplified the TCR beta CDR3 regions from RNA transcripts. A set of HTBI primers served as the primers for a first-round RT-PCR of the TCR CDR3. TCRdb passed the multiplex PCR reads through MiXCR, listing each CDR3 protein once. The sample includes 300,000 to 400,000 distinct CDR3 sequences, about 14% of them seen just once. The specimen sequenced was blood. These receptors were taken from a woman between 55 and 75 years old with Graves' hyperthyroidism.

As concerns this clonotype: The junction and the germline gene differ at one end; a read error may be behind it. The chain employs TRBV7-2 and TRBJ2-7, with unresolved D. This CDR3 is built from 15 residues. CDR1 and CDR2 from the germline V gene are SGHTA and FQGNSA. The chain's CDR3 is CASSLAYTEAYGQYF. Written as DNA, the CDR3 is TGTGCCAGCAGCTTAGCGTATACGGAAGCCTACGGGCAGTACTTC.

On this clonotype itself: Since a much larger clone is just one base distant, this may be a read error. The chain uses TRBV5-1 and TRBJ2-2, with D uncertain. CDR3 length equals 15 residues. The germline V gene encodes CDR1 SGHRS and CDR2 YFSETQ. The CDR3 DNA reads as TGCACCAGCAGCTTGATGGACGCGTCCGCCGGGGAGCTGTTTTTT. Translated: CTSSLMDASAGELFF.

This clonotype came up many times. The rearrangement uses TRBV2 and TRBJ2-7; TRBD2 matches 11 bases. Germline V CDR1 and CDR2: SNHLY, FYNNEI. CDR3 length: 14 amino acids. After removal of 6 bases from V and 7 bases from J, the junction contained 8 bases not matched to a gene. The CDR3 protein is CASRLAGGPGEQYF. Here the CDR3 DNA reads TGTGCCAGCAGGCTAGCGGGAGGCCCGGGGGAGCAGTACTTC.

The CDR3 sequence is CASSRTKGGDNEQFF. The CDR3 DNA sequence: TGTGCCAGCAGCCGGACAAAAGGGGGCGACAATGAGCAGTTCTTC. The chain combines TRBV5-4 with TRBJ2-1, with 7 bases identical to TRBD1. This CDR3 has 15 residues. Germline CDR1 is SGHNT and CDR2 is YYREEE (reference sequence). V gave up 4 bases and J gave up 5 bases; unmatched junction bases: 9.

This clonotype was detected many times. V is TRBV6-2 or TRBV6-3 and J is TRBJ2-7, with 10 bases lining up with TRBD1. The V and J ends lost 4 bases and 6 bases, in that order; junction bases with no gene match: 9. CDR1 MNHEY and CDR2 SVGEGT come from the germline V gene. CDR3 length equals 15 residues. The CDR3 sequence is CASSSLGQGPPEQYF. In DNA form, the CDR3 reads TGTGCCAGCAGTTCGCTGGGACAGGGGCCCCCCGAGCAGTACTTC.

This clonotype was detected ten times or more. The chain combines TRBV28 with TRBJ2-1, with 10 bases matching TRBD1. J gave up 6 bases and V 7 bases, and 6 bases lay outside the gene matches. CDR1 is MDHEN and CDR2 is SYDVKM in the germline V gene. The CDR3 contains 14 residues. CDR3 bases: TGTGCCAGCATCTCGGGACAGGGGATCAATGAGCAGTTCTTC. Amino acids: CASISGQGINEQFF.

The chain uses TRBV6-9 and TRBJ1-2; 7 nucleotides match TRBD1. This CDR3 is built from 15 residues. V gave up 1 base and J gave up 0 bases; unmatched junction bases: 2. Germline V gives CDR1 MNHGY, CDR2 SVAAGI. CDR3 loop: CASSYLGQTNYGYTF. CDR3 coding DNA: TGTGCCAGCAGTTATTTGGGACAGACTAACTATGGCTACACCTTC.

At least ten counts were recorded for this clonotype. This chain connects TRBV6-1 to TRBJ2-5; D is perhaps TRBD2 (6 bases). The CDR3 has 13 residues. V was trimmed by 7 bases and J by 5 bases, leaving 14 bases between them. CDR1 and CDR2 (germline): MNHNS, SASEGT. The CDR3 nucleotides are TGTGCCAGCACGACTCCTGGAGGGGAGACCCAGTACTTC. The encoded protein is CASTTPGGETQYF.

The rearrangement uses TRBV27 and TRBJ2-7; 10 positions match TRBD1. Germline CDR1 is MNHEY and CDR2 is SMNVEV (reference sequence). CDR3 length equals 16 residues. J was trimmed by 3 bases and V by 6 bases; bases with no gene match: 11. The CDR3 nucleotides read TGTGCCAGCAGCGCTCTTCCGGGACAGGGGATCTACGAGCAGTACTTC. Its translation: CASSALPGQGIYEQYF.

This clonotype has ten or more counts. The genes are TRBV3-1 and TRBJ2-7; 13 positions agree with TRBD2. Trimming cost V 4 bases and J 4 bases; bases outside gene matches: 7. CDR1 LGHDT and CDR2 YNNKEL come from the germline V gene (reference sequence). This CDR3 region has 16 residues. The CDR3 nucleotides read TGTGCCAGCAGCCTCCAAAGGGGACTAGCGGGATACGAGCAGTACTTC. It codes for CASSLQRGLAGYEQYF.

There are many counts of this clonotype. The chain recombines TRBV6-2 or TRBV6-3 with TRBJ2-7, with a tentative D call TRBD2 (6 bases). V lost 3 bases, J lost 0 bases, and 12 bases lay in between. The length of the CDR3 is 15 residues. CDR1 is MNHEY and CDR2 is SVGEGT in the germline V gene. The CDR3 loop reads CASSYRDSSSYEQYF. The CDR3 DNA follows: TGTGCCAGCAGTTATCGGGACTCGAGCTCCTACGAGCAGTACTTC.

With respect to this clonotype: An end of the junction does not agree with germline; a read error may underlie this. The rearrangement uses TRBV28 and TRBJ2-1, with 8 bases lining up with TRBD1. The CDR3 spans 14 residues. The germline gives CDR1 MDHEN, CDR2 SYDVKM. The CDR3 DNA sequence: TGTGCCAGCAGTCCGGACAGGGCCTACAATGAGCGGTACTTC. This codes for CASSPDRAYNERYF.

This chain uses TRBV9 with TRBJ1-3, with a tentative D call TRBD1 (6 bases). The V gene lost 0 bases and the J gene lost 0 bases, with 16 bases spanning the gap. The CDR3 is made up of 18 amino acids. Germline lookup yields CDR1 SGDLS and CDR2 YYNGEE. CDR3 region: CASSVAGLQGISGNTIYF. DNA for the CDR3: TGTGCCAGCAGCGTAGCTGGGCTACAGGGAATCTCTGGAAACACCATATATTTT.

Note on this clonotype: A single base separates this from a much larger clone, so it may be a read error. The chain links TRBV7-2 to TRBJ2-5; 7 nucleotides line up with TRBD2. Near its end, the DNA agrees better with TRBJ2-1, so the J call may be wrong. The CDR3 spans 17 residues. In germline, CDR1 is SGHTA, CDR2 FQGNSA. This CDR3 reads CASSLGGLGGLQETQFF. The CDR3 DNA is TGTGCCAGCAGCTTGGGGGGGTTGGGTGGCCTTCAAGAGACCCAGTTCTTC.

Concerning this clonotype itself: One end of the junction does not line up with germline, which may come from a read error. The rearrangement links TRBV28 to TRBJ1-2; TRBD1 agrees at 7 bases. Germline V gene data show CDR1 as MDHEN and CDR2 as SYDVKM. The CDR3 sequence is 12 residues long. The CDR3 is CAGSLGGYGYTF. CDR3 sequence (DNA): TGTGCCGGCAGTTTAGGGGGCTACGGCTACACCTTC.

In its sample, this clonotype was seen a few times. The genes are TRBV15 and TRBJ2-1; TRBD2 matches 8 bases. Germline V gene sequence: CDR1 LNHNV, CDR2 YYDKDF (reference sequence). V lost 0 bases to trimming and J lost 4 bases; unmatched junction nucleotides: 8. The CDR3 length is 17 residues. This CDR3 is CATSREGVAGLYNEQFF. In DNA, the CDR3 is TGTGCCACCAGCAGAGAGGGCGTAGCGGGACTGTACAATGAGCAGTTCTTC.

Ten or more counts support this clonotype. V gene TRBV29-1 combines with J gene TRBJ1-2, with 7 bases aligning to TRBD1. Germline loops: CDR1 SQVTM, CDR2 ANQGSEA. The CDR3 runs to 14 residues. V dropped 1 base and J dropped 4; count of bases not matched to a gene: 6. The DNA of the CDR3 is TGCAGCGTTGAAGCGGGTGCAGGGGGCTATGGCTACACCTTC. This encodes CSVEAGAGGYGYTF.

The V and J genes are TRBV4-1 and TRBJ1-5; D is perhaps TRBD1 (5 bases). CDR3 length: 15 amino acids. Germline V gene sequence: CDR1 MGHRA, CDR2 YSYEKL. V dropped 0 bases and J dropped 5 bases, with 11 bases sitting between them. The CDR3 sequence is CASSQDHRPHQPQHF. Here the CDR3 DNA reads TGCGCCAGCAGCCAAGACCACAGGCCCCATCAGCCCCAGCATTTT.

This clonotype was observed many times. The V gene is TRBV5-1, the J gene TRBJ2-2; weak D call: TRBD1 (5 bases). This CDR3 is 15 amino acids long. CDR1 is SGHRS and CDR2 is YFSETQ in the germline V gene. V lost 4 bases, J lost 0 bases, and 10 bases lay in between. The CDR3: CASSKLTANTGELFF. The DNA of the CDR3 is TGCGCCAGCAGCAAACTGACAGCGAACACCGGGGAGCTGTTTTTT.

This clonotype was counted many times. V usage is TRBV28 and J usage is TRBJ2-1; 7 nucleotides line up with TRBD1. There are 13 residues in the CDR3. V lost 3 bases, J lost 6 bases, and 2 bases stayed unmatched. Germline CDR1 and CDR2: MDHEN and SYDVKM. Written as DNA, the CDR3 is TGTGCCAGCAGTTTGACAGGGTTCAATGAGCAGTTCTTC. Encoded protein: CASSLTGFNEQFF.

The chain couples TRBV5-1 to TRBJ2-6, with D maybe TRBD2 (7 bases). V lost 0 bases to trimming and J lost 0 bases, with 13 bases between them. CDR1 is SGHRS, CDR2 YFSETQ, per germline. The CDR3 loop spans 18 amino acids. CDR3 sequence (DNA): TGCGCCAGCAGCTTGGTCGGGGGGCAACCCTCTGGGGCCAACGTCCTGACTTTC. It is translated as CASSLVGGQPSGANVLTF.

This clonotype was detected many times. CDR3 bases: TGTGCCAGCAAGATGGAGGATTCACCCCTCCACTTT. Protein: CASKMEDSPLHF. The rearrangement uses TRBV2 and TRBJ1-6; D is unclear. From germline, CDR1 is SNHLY and CDR2 FYNNEI. The CDR3 length is 12 residues. V lost 7 bases and J 8 bases, leaving 9 bases between the germline ends.

This rearrangement joins TRBV20-1 to TRBJ2-5; 11 positions agree with TRBD1. The ends lost 4 bases at V and 5 bases at J; junction bases unmatched: 9. The CDR3 runs 15 residues. Germline V gene sequence: CDR1 DFQATT, CDR2 SNEGSKA (reference sequence). CDR3 residues: CSAKSWDRGTETQYF. The CDR3 region has the DNA TGCAGTGCTAAATCTTGGGACAGGGGGACGGAGACCCAGTACTTC.

This clonotype was counted a single time. The chain is built from TRBV28 and TRBJ1-1; D remains unclear. CDR1 and CDR2 (germline): MDHEN, SYDVKM. The V gene lost 3 bases and the J gene lost 9 bases, with 11 bases spanning the gap. This CDR3 is built from 12 residues. DNA for the CDR3: TGTGCCAGCAGTTTCCTCCGAAATAAAGCTTTCTTT. Protein: CASSFLRNKAFF.

This clonotype was picked up many times. This chain links TRBV12-3 or TRBV12-4 with TRBJ1-5, with TRBD1 as a possible D gene (5 bases). V was trimmed by 5 bases and J by 2 bases, leaving 16 bases between them. The CDR3 has 16 amino acids. The chain's CDR3 is CASSGNLAGGNQPQHF. The CDR3 DNA follows: TGTGCCAGCAGTGGGAACTTGGCGGGGGGCAATCAGCCCCAGCATTTT.

This clonotype was counted at least ten times. The J gene is TRBJ2-1, the V gene TRBV2; D possibly corresponds to TRBD1 (6 bases). The CDR3 covers 17 residues. Germline-derived CDR1 and CDR2 are SNHLY and FYNNEI. Trimming removed 4 bases from V and 3 bases from J, with 19 bases in between. DNA of the CDR3: TGTGCCAGCAGTGCGAGGCTTGGGACATCAGACTACAATGAGCAGTTCTTC. As protein: CASSARLGTSDYNEQFF.

This clonotype came up a few times. The V gene is TRBV6-1, the J gene TRBJ1-5; D perhaps matches TRBD1 (6 bases). Trimming pared 4 bases from V and 3 bases from J, leaving 16 bases between. Germline assignment: CDR1 MNHNS and CDR2 SASEGT. This CDR3 is built from 16 residues. Here the CDR3 reads CASSGPTGIDNQPQHF. The CDR3 DNA follows: TGTGCCAGCAGTGGCCCCACAGGGATAGACAATCAGCCCCAGCATTTT.